The 29 T cell receptor beta chains below were found in one sample sequenced in a study of blood T cell repertoires in COVID-19. Libraries were prepared by immunoSEQ multiplex PCR; TCRdb keeps only in-frame clonotypes and omits some of them. The table has under 250,000 clones, roughly 86% seen once; the top ten hold less than 4.5%. Sequenced: PBMCs or T cells enriched from blood (not recorded which). These receptors came from a woman aged 30 to 39 with acute COVID-19.

This clone came up a few times. A read error may account for a junction end that differs from germline. The chain joins TRBV7-2 to TRBJ1-5, with a tentative D call TRBD1 (6 bases). CDR3 length equals 15 residues. Germline assignment: CDR1 SGHTA and CDR2 FQGNSA. CDR3 residues: CASSTLQGSSQPQHF. The CDR3 bases are TGTGCCAGCAGCACTTTACAGGGAAGCAGTCAGCCCCAGCATTTT. Based on the CDR3 plus reference TRBV7-2 and TRBJ1-5, the full variable domain is GAGVSQSPSNKVTEKGKDVELRCDPISGHTALYWYRQSLGQGLEFLIYFQGNSAPDKSGLPSDRFSAERTGGSVSTLTIQRTQQEDSAVYLCASSTLQGSSQPQHFGDGTRLSIL.

The chain carries TRBV5-1 and TRBJ1-2; 7 bases map to TRBD1. CDR1 SGHRS and CDR2 YFSETQ come from the germline V gene. J was trimmed by 7 bases and V by 0 bases; bases with no gene match: 6. The CDR3 spans 14 residues. In DNA, the CDR3 is TGCGCCAGCAGCTTGGAGGGGACAGTAGGTGGCTACACCTTC. It translates to CASSLEGTVGGYTF. The complete variable domain, with remaining parts taken from reference TRBV5-1 and TRBJ1-2, reads KAGVTQTPRYLIKTRGQQVTLSCSPISGHRSVSWYQQTPGQGLQFLFEYFSETQRNKGNFPGRFSGRQFSNSRSEMNVSTLELGDSALYLCASSLEGTVGGYTFGSGTRLTVV.

The chain is built from TRBV3-1 (or the pseudogene TRBV3-2) and TRBJ1-6; D might be TRBD1 (5 bases). Between the trimmed V and J ends, which lost 1 base and 9 bases, there was a span of 10 bases. The CDR3 loop spans 14 amino acids. The germline gives CDR1 LGHDT, CDR2 YNNKEL (reference sequence). The CDR3: CASSQVEGSSPLHF. CDR3 coding DNA: TGTGCCAGCAGCCAAGTGGAGGGGAGTTCACCCCTCCACTTT.

The chain has TRBV7-2 and TRBJ1-1; D is possibly TRBD1 (5 bases). The CDR3 runs to 14 residues. Trimming stripped 5 bases from V and 0 bases from J, with 10 bases between. Germline lookup yields CDR1 SGHTA and CDR2 FQGNSA. The CDR3 is CASSPGSLNTEAFF. The CDR3 DNA is TGTGCCAGCAGCCCAGGGTCTTTGAACACTGAAGCTTTCTTT. The entire variable domain, with the rest obtained from reference TRBV7-2 and TRBJ1-1, is as follows: GAGVSQSPSNKVTEKGKDVELRCDPISGHTALYWYRQSLGQGLEFLIYFQGNSAPDKSGLPSDRFSAERTGGSVSTLTIQRTQQEDSAVYLCASSPGSLNTEAFFGQGTRLTVV.

This chain links TRBV11-2 with TRBJ2-7, with TRBD1 matching over 7 bases. With 3 bases clipped from V and 7 bases from J, the junction kept 3 bases outside the gene matches. Germline V gives CDR1 SGHAT, CDR2 FQNNGV. CDR3 size: 12 residues. The CDR3 nucleotides are TGTGCCAGCAGCTTCATCAGGGGGGAGCAGTACTTC. Translating gives CASSFIRGEQYF.

The J gene is TRBJ2-5, the V gene TRBV7-9; 7 positions match TRBD2. CDR3 size: 16 residues. V was clipped by 1 base and J by 0 bases; unmatched bases: 5. The germline gives CDR1 SEHNR, CDR2 FQNEAQ (reference sequence). The CDR3 region has the DNA TGTGCCAGCAGCTTAGATATCGGGGGGTACCAAGAGACCCAGTACTTC. Translated, it gives CASSLDIGGYQETQYF.

The genes are TRBV5-4 and TRBJ1-6, with 8 bases fitting TRBD1. Trimming at V came to 0 bases and at J to 9 bases, leaving 5 bases not matched to a gene. The CDR3 extends over 15 amino acids. Per the germline V gene, CDR1 is SGHNT and CDR2 is YYREEE (reference sequence). The CDR3 coding sequence is TGTGCCAGCAGCTTGGCGGCAGGGGGCAGTTCACCCCTCCACTTT. Protein product: CASSLAAGGSSPLHF.

This clone was counted a single time. V usage is TRBV7-9 and J usage is TRBJ2-7, with TRBD1 matching 9 bases. The germline V gene encodes CDR1 SEHNR and CDR2 FQNEAQ (reference sequence). With V trimmed by 5 bases and J by 2 bases, 4 bases remained unmatched. The CDR3 has 14 amino acids. The CDR3 DNA sequence: TGTGCCAGCAGCCACCGGGACAGGGCCTACGAGCAGTACTTC. Amino acids: CASSHRDRAYEQYF.

The J gene is TRBJ2-2, the V gene TRBV7-2; 8 bases map to TRBD2. Per germline, CDR1 SGHTA and CDR2 FQGNSA. This CDR3 is 15 amino acids long. V lost 6 bases, J lost 3 bases, and 6 bases stayed unmatched. CDR3 sequence: CASRPERGYTGELFF. In DNA form, the CDR3 reads TGTGCCAGCAGACCAGAGCGGGGGTACACCGGGGAGCTGTTTTTT.

The V call is TRBV6-5, the J call TRBJ1-3; TRBD1 is a possible D gene (6 bases). Germline assignment: CDR1 MNHEY and CDR2 SVGAGI. CDR3 length: 16 amino acids. V lost 3 bases, J lost 2 bases, and 14 bases lay in between. CDR3 sequence: CASSYLDSTAGNTIYF. The CDR3 DNA follows: TGTGCCAGCAGTTATTTGGACAGTACGGCTGGAAACACCATATATTTT.

This clone has only a few counts. The chain is built from TRBV7-9 and TRBJ1-2; possible D gene TRBD1, 6 bases. Germline CDR1 and CDR2: SEHNR and FQNEAQ (reference sequence). V lost 5 bases, J lost 7 bases, and 23 bases lay in between. The CDR3 covers 16 residues. Here the CDR3 reads CASSPGWAGESGGYTF. The CDR3 nucleotides read TGTGCCAGCAGCCCTGGGTGGGCAGGGGAAAGTGGTGGCTACACCTTC.

The table lists this clone with a few counts. The chain joins TRBV10-2 to TRBJ2-7; D unclear. The V gene's germline CDR1 is WSHSY and CDR2 SAAADI. CDR3 length: 11 amino acids. The V and J ends lost 3 bases and 4 bases respectively, with 4 bases between them. The CDR3 protein is CASSESYEQYF. For the CDR3, the DNA is TGCGCCAGCAGTGAATCTTACGAGCAGTACTTC.

The gene calls are TRBV19 and TRBJ2-3; TRBD2 matches at 7 bases. The CDR3 runs 15 residues. V gave up 2 bases and J gave up 3 bases; unmatched junction bases: 5. The germline CDR1 and CDR2 sequences are LNHDA and SQIVND (reference sequence). The CDR3 loop is CASSIWRGSTDTQYF. CDR3 nucleotides: TGTGCCAGTAGTATATGGCGGGGGAGTACAGATACGCAGTATTTT.

The genes are TRBV6-5 and TRBJ1-2; 11 bases match TRBD1. Germline CDR1 is MNHEY and CDR2 is SVGAGI. Unmatched junction bases numbered 5, after V lost 1 base and J lost 4 bases. This CDR3 has 16 amino acids. As DNA, the CDR3 is TGTGCCAGCAGTTACTATGGGACAGGGGGGGCCTATGGCTACACCTTC. Translated, it gives CASSYYGTGGAYGYTF.

The chain combines TRBV29-1 with TRBJ2-7, with D possibly matching TRBD1 (6 bases). Per germline, CDR1 SQVTM and CDR2 ANQGSEA. V lost 6 bases and J 6 bases, leaving 15 bases between the germline ends. The CDR3 has 12 amino acids. The CDR3 sequence is CSVGTPSFEQYF. The CDR3 coding sequence is TGCAGCGTCGGGACACCCTCGTTCGAGCAGTACTTC.

The CDR3 DNA is TGTGCCAGTTCCTTCGCAGGGGCCTACGAGCAGTACTTC. Translated: CASSFAGAYEQYF. This rearrangement joins TRBV19 to TRBJ2-7, with a weak D call TRBD1 (6 bases). Trimming cost V 8 bases and J 2 bases, with 13 bases left between them. The CDR3 runs to 13 residues. Germline V gene sequence: CDR1 LNHDA, CDR2 SQIVND (reference sequence).

The chain is built from TRBV7-8 and TRBJ2-1; TRBD2 aligns across 7 bases. Germline V gene lookup returns CDR1 SGHVS and CDR2 FQNEAQ. This CDR3 has 16 residues. V dropped 1 base and J dropped 3; count of bases not matched to a gene: 6. CDR3 in amino acids: CASSLGWGGNYNEQFF. CDR3 nucleotides: TGTGCCAGCAGCTTAGGGTGGGGGGGAAACTACAATGAGCAGTTCTTC.

In DNA, the CDR3 is TGTGCCAGCAGTTTGCTTAGGGGGAAAGGGGCCAACGTCCTGACTTTC. As protein: CASSLLRGKGANVLTF. The V call is TRBV28, the J call TRBJ2-6; TRBD1 is a possible D gene (6 bases). Looked up from germline, CDR1 is MDHEN and CDR2 is SYDVKM. The CDR3 runs 16 residues. Trimming took off 3 bases at V and 4 bases at J, with 13 bases between the two ends.

This chain connects TRBV7-2 to TRBJ1-2; 9 nucleotides match TRBD1. Trimming took 5 bases from V and 3 from J; bases not matched to a gene: 7. This CDR3 is 15 amino acids long. CDR1 SGHTA and CDR2 FQGNSA come from the germline V gene. The CDR3 coding sequence is TGTGCCAGCAGCCCGAGACGGACAGGGGACTATGGCTACACCTTC. Translation gives CASSPRRTGDYGYTF. The complete variable domain, with remaining parts taken from reference TRBV7-2 and TRBJ1-2, reads GAGVSQSPSNKVTEKGKDVELRCDPISGHTALYWYRQSLGQGLEFLIYFQGNSAPDKSGLPSDRFSAERTGGSVSTLTIQRTQQEDSAVYLCASSPRRTGDYGYTFGSGTRLTVV.

This clone was observed a single time. One end of the junction fails to match germline, which may point to a read error. V gene TRBV19 combines with J gene TRBJ2-7; 10 bases are shared with TRBD1. CDR3 length equals 14 residues. The V gene's germline CDR1 is LNHDA and CDR2 SQIVND (reference sequence). The CDR3 protein is CASSLDRGPYEQYF. In nucleotides, the CDR3 is TGTGCCAGTAGTTTAGACAGGGGGCCTTACGAGCAGTACTTC.

This clone appeared once. The CDR3, as DNA: TGTGCCAGCAGTGACACAGGGCACATCTATAATTCACCCCTCCACTTT. Encoded protein: CASSDTGHIYNSPLHF. The rearrangement joins TRBV2 to TRBJ1-6; the D gene is possibly TRBD1 (6 bases). Germline V CDR1 and CDR2: SNHLY, FYNNEI. V lost 3 bases, J lost 3 bases, and 12 bases lay in between. The CDR3 has 16 amino acids.

The rearrangement links TRBV18 to TRBJ2-5, with 9 positions matching TRBD2. The CDR3 runs 14 residues. Germline assignment: CDR1 KGHSH and CDR2 LQKENI. The junction had 7 bases not matched to a gene; V was cut back by 8 bases and J by 3 bases. The CDR3 here is CASHPGTSKETQYF. The CDR3 DNA is TGTGCCAGCCACCCCGGGACTAGCAAAGAGACCCAGTACTTC.

The chain combines TRBV25-1 with TRBJ1-1; D remains ambiguous. The CDR3 contains 15 residues. V was trimmed by 3 bases and J by 4 bases, leaving 15 bases between them. CDR1 and CDR2 from the germline V gene are MGHDK and SYGVNS. Here the CDR3 DNA reads TGTGCCAGCAGTGACGGTGGCGCCGCGGGCACTGAAGCTTTCTTT. Protein sequence: CASSDGGAAGTEAFF.

This clone was seen once. The chain recombines TRBV27 with TRBJ2-2; D is possibly TRBD1 (6 bases). Trimming removed 5 bases at V and 0 bases at J, with 10 bases between. The CDR3 is 15 residues long. Germline V lookup: CDR1 MNHEY, CDR2 SMNVEV (reference sequence). For the CDR3, the DNA is TGTGCCAGCAGTACCAGGGGAGCGAACACCGGGGAGCTGTTTTTT. Its translation: CASSTRGANTGELFF.

This clone appeared a few times. The chain joins TRBV7-8 to TRBJ1-3, with a tentative D call TRBD1 (5 bases). Looked up from germline, CDR1 is SGHVS and CDR2 is FQNEAQ. This CDR3 contains 17 residues. V was clipped by 5 bases and J by 2 bases, with 19 bases between them. The CDR3: CASSPGSSGDPGNTIYF. CDR3 nucleotides: TGTGCCAGCAGCCCCGGGAGTTCGGGGGACCCTGGAAACACCATATATTTT.

The chain has TRBV30 and TRBJ1-3; D is perhaps TRBD1 (5 bases). V lost 7 bases, J lost 2 bases, and 15 bases lay in between. Germline CDR1 is GTSNPN and CDR2 is SVGIG (reference sequence). There are 14 residues in the CDR3. CDR3 nucleotides: TGTGCCTTAAAAAAGGGGTACGCTGGAAACACCATATATTTT. It is translated as CALKKGYAGNTIYF.

The chain uses TRBV7-2 and TRBJ1-1; 8 bases map to TRBD1. This CDR3 is built from 12 residues. With 7 bases clipped from V and 5 bases from J, the junction kept 3 bases outside the gene matches. Germline V gene lookup returns CDR1 SGHTA and CDR2 FQGNSA. The CDR3 sequence is CASKDRATEAFF. The CDR3 region has the DNA TGTGCCAGCAAGGACAGGGCGACTGAAGCTTTCTTT.

The J gene is TRBJ1-2, the V gene TRBV28; D gene unclear. V lost 6 bases and J 0 bases, leaving 14 bases between the germline ends. The CDR3 is 15 amino acids. Germline lookup yields CDR1 MDHEN and CDR2 SYDVKM. The CDR3 spells CASSPPNGANYGYTF. Written as DNA, the CDR3 is TGTGCCAGCAGCCCACCGAACGGGGCTAACTATGGCTACACCTTC.

The genes are TRBV20-1 and TRBJ1-3; possible D gene TRBD1, 5 bases. The CDR3 sequence is 14 residues long. With 3 bases removed from V and 7 bases from J, the gap between germline ends came to 16 bases. Germline V CDR1 and CDR2: DFQATT, SNEGSKA (reference sequence). The CDR3 protein is CSASSGTGANTIYF. In DNA, the CDR3 is TGCAGTGCTAGTTCGGGGACTGGGGCCAACACCATATATTTT.